Listed here are 29 T cell receptor beta chains from one sample, sequenced in a study of cytomegalovirus exposure and HLA in healthy donors. With 60 Vbeta and 13 Jbeta primers, the PCR was carried out. TCRdb's copy holds only in-frame clones and misses some; the assay was immunoSEQ multiplex PCR. Of around 130,000 clones listed, approximately 85% are singletons. The specimen sequenced was PBMCs. Source of these receptors: a woman aged 30 to 39 in good health and CMV-seropositive.

The sample holds a few counts of this clone. The CDR3 DNA follows: TGTGCCAGCAGCTTAGTGAGTGGGGGCGAGAAAAGAGCCTACGAGCAGTACTTC. This encodes CASSLVSGGEKRAYEQYF. The V gene is TRBV7-9, the J gene TRBJ2-7; tentatively, D is TRBD1 (6 bases). V was shortened by 1 base and J by 2 bases, with 21 bases between the two germline ends. CDR1 and CDR2 (germline): SEHNR, FQNEAQ (reference sequence). The CDR3 totals 18 residues.

This clone was seen a single time. V usage is TRBV28 and J usage is TRBJ2-7; TRBD2 matches at 12 bases. The V gene end was trimmed by 5 bases and the J gene end by 0 bases; junction bases not matched to a gene: 14. This CDR3 is built from 19 residues. From germline, CDR1 is MDHEN and CDR2 SYDVKM. DNA of the CDR3: TGTGCCAGCAGTCACCTGGCGCTAGCGGGGGGGCCCCACTCCTACGAGCAGTACTTC. It encodes CASSHLALAGGPHSYEQYF.

The chain links TRBV30 to TRBJ1-4; no clear D gene. This CDR3 is 13 amino acids long. V lost 3 bases, J lost 6 bases, and 11 bases lay in between. Germline V gene lookup returns CDR1 GTSNPN and CDR2 SVGIG (reference sequence). CDR3 protein: CAWRGPRDEKLFF. The DNA for the CDR3 is TGTGCCTGGAGAGGACCGCGGGATGAAAAACTGTTTTTT.

On this clone itself: Sequence at one end of the junction differs from germline and may be a read error. CDR3: CSSSGTGYEQYF. CDR3 coding DNA: TGTTCCAGCAGCGGCACAGGGTACGAGCAGTACTTC. The chain joins TRBV7-9 to TRBJ2-7; perhaps TRBD1 as D (6 bases). CDR1 SEHNR and CDR2 FQNEAQ come from the germline V gene (reference sequence). This CDR3 spans 12 amino acids.

The chain employs TRBV18 and TRBJ2-7, with 8 bases aligning to TRBD1. In germline, CDR1 is KGHSH, CDR2 LQKENI. V lost 3 bases and J lost 3; bases outside the gene matches: 10. The CDR3 sequence is 16 residues long. The CDR3 DNA is TGTGCCAGCTCACCCCCCAGGACAGGGCTAAACTACGAGCAGTACTTC. Protein: CASSPPRTGLNYEQYF.

This clone has only a few counts. The chain couples TRBV28 to TRBJ1-4; D possibly corresponds to TRBD1 (6 bases). The CDR3 contains 14 residues. The germline V and J ends were trimmed by 2 bases and 6 bases, with 10 bases remaining between them. Germline values: CDR1 MDHEN, CDR2 SYDVKM. The CDR3 loop reads CASSLRGGDEKLFF. The CDR3 DNA reads TGTGCCAGCAGTTTAAGGGGGGGGGATGAAAAACTGTTTTTT.

The V call is TRBV5-4, the J call TRBJ1-3; D gene unclear. With 1 base removed from V and 2 bases from J, the gap between germline ends came to 13 bases. The CDR3 spans 16 residues. Germline values: CDR1 SGHNT, CDR2 YYREEE (reference sequence). DNA of the CDR3: TGTGCCAGCAGCTTGTTCGGGGTATTGCCTGGAAACACCATATATTTT. Translation gives CASSLFGVLPGNTIYF.

The rearrangement links TRBV19 to TRBJ2-1; 9 positions match TRBD2. The CDR3 has 14 residues. Looked up from germline, CDR1 is LNHDA and CDR2 is SQIVND (reference sequence). V lost 7 bases, J lost 1 base, and 2 bases stayed unmatched. CDR3: CASKSGRSYNEQFF. The CDR3 DNA reads as TGTGCCAGTAAAAGCGGGAGGTCCTACAATGAGCAGTTCTTC. The complete variable domain, with remaining parts taken from reference TRBV19 and TRBJ2-1, reads DGGITQSPKYLFRKEGQNVTLSCEQNLNHDAMYWYRQDPGQGLRLIYYSQIVNDFQKGDIAEGYSVSREKKESFPLTVTSAQKNPTAFYLCASKSGRSYNEQFFGPGTRLTVL.

This clone was found once. The rearrangement uses TRBV2 and TRBJ1-2, with 7 positions matching TRBD1. There are 16 residues in the CDR3. V was pared by 1 base and J by 3 bases, with 8 bases of the junction left unmatched. The germline V gene encodes CDR1 SNHLY and CDR2 FYNNEI. The CDR3 reads CASSEDGTGEDYGYTF. The CDR3 DNA is TGTGCCAGCAGTGAAGATGGAACAGGGGAGGACTATGGCTACACCTTC. Full variable domain (missing parts from reference TRBV2 and TRBJ1-2): EPEVTQTPSHQVTQMGQEVILRCVPISNHLYFYWYRQILGQKVEFLVSFYNNEISEKSEIFDDQFSVERPDGSNFTLKIRSTKLEDSAMYFCASSEDGTGEDYGYTFGSGTRLTVV.

This clone has just one count. The chain links TRBV6-6 to TRBJ1-5; tentatively, D is TRBD1 (5 bases). The length of the CDR3 is 14 residues. V lost 1 base and J lost 7, with 11 bases in between. Germline assignment: CDR1 MNHNY and CDR2 SVGAGI (reference sequence). In DNA form, the CDR3 reads TGTGCCAGCAGTTACTGGGGCGCCAGGCAGCCCCAGCATTTT. Encoded protein: CASSYWGARQPQHF.

The rearrangement links TRBV29-1 to TRBJ2-3, with TRBD2 as a possible D gene (5 bases). Germline V lookup: CDR1 SQVTM, CDR2 ANQGSEA. The CDR3 is made up of 15 amino acids. Between the trimmed V and J ends, which lost 6 bases and 0 bases, there was a span of 16 bases. The CDR3 is CSVPREGGSTDTQYF. The CDR3 DNA sequence: TGCAGCGTCCCTAGAGAGGGCGGGAGCACAGATACGCAGTATTTT.

The count of this clone is one. V usage is TRBV6-5 and J usage is TRBJ2-2; 8 bases fit TRBD1. V was clipped by 8 bases and J by 4 bases; unmatched bases: 9. CDR3 size: 15 residues. Germline V gene lookup returns CDR1 MNHEY and CDR2 SVGAGI. CDR3 loop: CASQSGTGGTGELFF. The CDR3 DNA is TGTGCCAGCCAATCCGGGACAGGAGGCACCGGGGAGCTGTTTTTT.

The chain uses TRBV28 and TRBJ1-5; D is uncertain. The V gene's germline CDR1 is MDHEN and CDR2 SYDVKM. The germline V and J ends were trimmed by 3 bases and 8 bases, with 5 bases remaining between them. The CDR3 runs to 11 residues. This CDR3 reads CASSFREPQHF. The CDR3 DNA is TGTGCCAGCAGTTTTCGGGAGCCCCAGCATTTT. The full variable domain, completed using reference TRBV28 and TRBJ1-5, is DVKVTQSSRYLVKRTGEKVFLECVQDMDHENMFWYRQDPGLGLRLIYFSYDVKMKEKGDIPEGYSVSREKKERFSLILESASTNQTSMYLCASSFREPQHFGDGTRLSIL.

The rearrangement joins TRBV5-1 to TRBJ2-5; D may be TRBD2 (6 bases). V was cut by 0 bases and J by 2 bases, with 11 bases left in between. This CDR3 region has 15 residues. Germline V gene lookup returns CDR1 SGHRS and CDR2 YFSETQ. The CDR3 loop is CASSLEAGLQETQYF. CDR3 bases: TGCGCCAGCAGCTTGGAGGCGGGGTTACAAGAGACCCAGTACTTC.

The chain links TRBV28 to TRBJ1-4; 7 bases line up with TRBD1. V was pared by 6 bases and J by 11 bases, with 9 bases of the junction left unmatched. The germline V gene encodes CDR1 MDHEN and CDR2 SYDVKM. The CDR3 totals 13 residues. The CDR3 is CASSPPGTDKLFF. In DNA, the CDR3 is TGTGCCAGCAGCCCCCCCGGGACAGACAAACTGTTTTTT. Full variable domain (remainder filled in from reference TRBV28 and TRBJ1-4): DVKVTQSSRYLVKRTGEKVFLECVQDMDHENMFWYRQDPGLGLRLIYFSYDVKMKEKGDIPEGYSVSREKKERFSLILESASTNQTSMYLCASSPPGTDKLFFGSGTQLSVL.

This chain connects TRBV9 to TRBJ1-2, with 8 bases that match TRBD1. The CDR3 is made up of 18 amino acids. V trimming: 2 bases; J trimming: 5 bases; junction bases outside the gene matches: 17. Germline assignment: CDR1 SGDLS and CDR2 YYNGEE. The CDR3 bases are TGTGCCAGCAGCGTCGGACAGGGCGGAGGACCTATTTCATATGGCTACACCTTC. Translated: CASSVGQGGGPISYGYTF.

This chain links TRBV2 with TRBJ2-2, with D maybe TRBD2 (7 bases). Trimming stripped 3 bases from V and 5 bases from J, with 16 bases between. The CDR3 spans 16 residues. The germline V gene encodes CDR1 SNHLY and CDR2 FYNNEI. In nucleotides, the CDR3 is TGTGCCAGCAGTGACACCGGGGGGCGCGTAACCGGGGAGCTGTTTTTT. Translating gives CASSDTGGRVTGELFF. The variable domain in full, completed from reference TRBV2 and TRBJ2-2, reads EPEVTQTPSHQVTQMGQEVILRCVPISNHLYFYWYRQILGQKVEFLVSFYNNEISEKSEIFDDQFSVERPDGSNFTLKIRSTKLEDSAMYFCASSDTGGRVTGELFFGEGSRLTVL.

The chain combines TRBV12-5 with TRBJ2-2; D might be TRBD2 (5 bases). Germline loops: CDR1 LGHNT, CDR2 FRNRAP. Trimming shortened V by 2 bases and J by 0 bases, and 10 bases separated the two germline ends. The CDR3 consists of 16 residues. In DNA form, the CDR3 reads TGTGCTAGTGGTTTGTGGCCGGGGACGAACACCGGGGAGCTGTTTTTT. Protein: CASGLWPGTNTGELFF. Full variable domain (outside the CDR3, taken from reference TRBV12-5 and TRBJ2-2): DARVTQTPRHKVTEMGQEVTMRCQPILGHNTVFWYRQTMMQGLELLAYFRNRAPLDDSGMPKDRFSAEMPDATLATLKIQPSEPRDSAVYFCASGLWPGTNTGELFFGEGSRLTVL.

The chain joins TRBV7-6 to TRBJ2-7; a weak D match, TRBD2 (6 bases). Between the trimmed V and J ends, which lost 1 base and 2 bases, there was a span of 12 bases. CDR1 and CDR2 from the germline V gene are SGHVS and FNYEAQ. The CDR3 is 15 amino acids. Written as DNA, the CDR3 is TGTGCCAGCAGCTTAGAAGCCGGGAGCCCCTACGAGCAGTACTTC. It encodes CASSLEAGSPYEQYF.

This clone appeared a single time. A junction boundary mismatches the germline segment, possibly from a read error. This rearrangement joins TRBV30 to TRBJ1-1; 7 nucleotides line up with TRBD1. CDR3 length equals 13 residues. Germline CDR1 reads GTSNPN; CDR2 reads SVGIG (reference sequence). CDR3 region: CAGRGQSNTEAFF. CDR3 sequence (DNA): TGTGCCGGGAGGGGGCAGTCGAACACTGAAGCTTTCTTT.

This clone appeared once. The rearrangement links TRBV19 to TRBJ1-2; D call uncertain. This CDR3 spans 13 amino acids. V dropped 5 bases and J dropped 5 bases, with 12 bases sitting between them. Germline V gene data show CDR1 as LNHDA and CDR2 as SQIVND (reference sequence). CDR3 sequence: CASSRPDIYGYTF. The CDR3 coding sequence is TGTGCCAGTAGTCGACCAGACATATATGGCTACACCTTC.

The chain combines TRBV2 with TRBJ2-5; D might be TRBD2 (6 bases). The closer fit of TRBJ2-7 to the DNA end suggests the J call may be wrong. There are 12 residues in the CDR3. Germline values: CDR1 SNHLY, CDR2 FYNNEI. CDR3 nucleotides: TGTGCCAGCACGGGGGACTCCTACGAGCAGTACTTC. This translates into CASTGDSYEQYF.

This clone was counted between two and nine times. The genes are TRBV27 and TRBJ2-1; D is uncertain. The V end was cut by 2 bases, the J end by 0 bases, with 14 bases between. This CDR3 region has 17 residues. In germline, CDR1 is MNHEY, CDR2 SMNVEV (reference sequence). CDR3 bases: TGTGCCAGCAGTTTAAGCCCGACATTCTTCTCCTACAATGAGCAGTTCTTC. This encodes CASSLSPTFFSYNEQFF.

This chain uses TRBV5-1 with TRBJ2-7, with 9 positions matching TRBD2. This CDR3 spans 16 amino acids. The germline V gene has CDR1 SGHRS and CDR2 YFSETQ. Trimming removed 2 bases from V and 0 bases from J; junction bases left unmatched: 6. CDR3 loop: CASSFGVAGDSYEQYF. The DNA of the CDR3 is TGCGCCAGCAGCTTTGGGGTAGCGGGGGACTCCTACGAGCAGTACTTC.

This chain uses TRBV4-1 with TRBJ2-5; 10 bases map to TRBD1. This CDR3 has 16 amino acids. Germline loops: CDR1 MGHRA, CDR2 YSYEKL. V dropped 4 bases and J dropped 5; count of bases not matched to a gene: 10. The CDR3 region is CASSRGTGEGWETQYF. DNA for the CDR3: TGCGCCAGCAGCCGAGGGACAGGGGAAGGGTGGGAGACCCAGTACTTC.

This sequence joins TRBV5-4 and TRBJ2-7, with D maybe TRBD1 (6 bases). The CDR3 loop spans 16 amino acids. The germline CDR1 and CDR2 sequences are SGHNT and YYREEE (reference sequence). With 0 bases removed from V and 2 bases from J, the gap between germline ends came to 15 bases. The CDR3 reads CASSLDRDQLAYEQYF. For the CDR3, the DNA is TGTGCCAGCAGCTTGGACAGGGATCAGCTTGCCTACGAGCAGTACTTC.

The chain combines TRBV6-5 with TRBJ2-7; D is unresolved. Germline CDR1 MNHEY, CDR2 SVGAGI. V lost 6 bases to trimming and J lost 0 bases, with 9 bases between them. The CDR3 length is 13 residues. The CDR3 spells CASSPPSSYEQYF. CDR3 coding DNA: TGTGCCAGCAGCCCTCCCTCCTCCTACGAGCAGTACTTC.

The V and J genes are TRBV2 and TRBJ2-7, with D unclear. Trimming left V 4 bases short and J 3 bases short, with 13 bases between. The CDR3 runs 14 residues. The germline CDR1 and CDR2 sequences are SNHLY and FYNNEI. The CDR3 sequence: CASSVGQAHYEQYF. The CDR3 DNA follows: TGTGCCAGCAGTGTAGGCCAGGCGCACTACGAGCAGTACTTC.

The chain uses TRBV9 and TRBJ2-7; the match to TRBD2 covers 14 bases. V shed 4 bases, J shed 2 bases, and the junction held 8 bases outside the gene matches. This CDR3 is 17 amino acids long. In germline, CDR1 is SGDLS, CDR2 YYNGEE. This chain's CDR3 is CASSRGLAGAIPYEQYF. The CDR3 coding sequence is TGTGCCAGCAGCCGGGGACTAGCGGGAGCGATCCCCTACGAGCAGTACTTC.